This T cell receptor beta chain was observed in a study of identical twins (dated by TCRdb to about 2016). Concerning the study at large: The study deep-sequenced TCR alpha and beta repertoires from monozygotic twins, unrelated adults of various ages and cord blood to test whether fetal clonotypes persist. To rule out contamination, the twin experiments were replicated at different times with different library preparation protocols. The study at large found these results: Recombination models systematically underestimated out-of-frame TCR alpha sharing in monozygotic twins but agreed with sharing between unrelated individuals. Fewer insertions were carried by abundant cord blood beta clonotypes; a weaker similar trend was observed in young adult naive repertoires, while no such trend was observed in memory repertoires. Excess twin sharing in beta out-of-frame sequences was weaker because fewer shared sequences lowered the signal-to-noise ratio. Because the same donors could not be followed over many years, the conclusions depended on cross-sectional statistical analysis. Zero-insertion analyses could be partly confounded by invariant T cells such as MAIT and iNKT, though diverse VJ usage argued against such confounding for most clonotypes. Compared with coincidental sharing between unrelated individuals, an excess of low generation-probability sequences was observed among out-of-frame TCR alpha sequences shared between twins.

This clonotype showed up just a few times. Its specific antigen is unknown. No per-base quality is available; no much larger clone lies one base away. Every donor was a healthy Caucasian. The twin cohort consisted of three pairs of female monozygotic twins, all aged roughly 18 to 29 years. Positive isolation kits from Invitrogen were used to isolate CD4+ and CD8+ T cell populations. The library was made by 5' RACE. Data came from an Illumina HiSeq 2000. A universal primer binding site was introduced by template switching, and a unique molecular identifier was present in the final cDNA, enabling accurate counting of TCR cDNA molecules. Specific primers in the conserved constant-segment region were used to synthesize first-strand cDNA for the TCR alpha and beta chains. To control for contamination, each cDNA library was double barcoded with a SMART-Mk sample barcode plus Illumina barcodes. TruSeq adapter sequences and Illumina sample barcodes were added in two successive PCR steps. Sequencing of the TCR alpha and beta cDNA libraries was done on the Illumina HiSeq platform using custom primers. As for the authors' bioinformatics: MiGEC processed the raw reads to extract unique molecular identifiers, while MiXCR was used to determine the CDR3 positions. Recombination models were inferred per individual with the repgenHMM and IGoR tools using an EM algorithm. Shared clonotype analysis was performed with the tcR package in R, normalizing sharing by the product of cloneset sizes. To study raw recombination without the effects of thymic and clonal selection, out-of-frame nonproductive sequences were analyzed. TCRdb trimmed public reads at Q25 via fastp, called clones via MiXCR and kept in-frame beta chains. Entries that share a CDR3 protein sequence are merged under the most common genes and DNA. V and J calls and clone size were set by TCRdb, not the authors. The sample table lists about 240,000 distinct CDR3 sequences, approximately 7.3% of them with a count of one. Under 6% of the sample belongs to the ten largest clones.

Trimming accounts for 4 bases at V and 7 bases at J, while the number of junction bases matched to no gene is 9. Taken from cysteine to phenylalanine, the CDR3 has 14 residues. Just CDR3 DNA is preserved here, 42 bases in frame from base 1. As encoded in the germline V gene, CDR1 is MGHRA while CDR2 is YSYEKL. In addition, the sample was reused for a study of yellow fever vaccine responses in identical twins. The second paper states: According to the authors, in identical twins the way T cells responded to vaccination appeared partly convergent and partly personalized. In the study, vaccine-responding T cell clones were precisely tracked in identical twins.

The chain is assembled from TRBV4-1 and TRBJ2-5, with 7 central nucleotides matching TRBD2. Sequenced sample: CD8+ T cells sorted from blood. The sequence was obtained from a woman younger than 30 in good health. The CDR3 here reads CASSLSGLDRTQYF. The base sequence is TGCGCCAGCAGCCTTAGCGGGCTAGACCGGACCCAGTACTTC.